What follows are 27 T cell receptor beta chains derived from one specimen sequenced in a study of T cell responses to AZD1222 COVID-19 vaccine. Repertoires were generated with immunoSEQ multiplex PCR, while TCRdb's copy carries only in-frame clones and drops some. The table has 57,000 or so clones, 76% seen once. Material: peripheral blood, obtained on day 0 of AZD1222 vaccination. Source of these receptors: an adult in good health.

The chain couples TRBV6-5 to TRBJ2-5, with TRBD2 matching over 9 bases. The germline V gene encodes CDR1 MNHEY and CDR2 SVGAGI. V was clipped by 7 bases and J by 5 bases; unmatched bases: 8. The CDR3 has 14 amino acids. CDR3 bases: TGTGCCAGCACTGGCGGGGGGGCTAGGGAGACCCAGTACTTC. It yields the protein CASTGGGARETQYF.

This sequence joins TRBV5-4 and TRBJ1-3, with 9 bases lining up with TRBD1. V gave up 4 bases and J gave up 0 bases; unmatched junction bases: 5. Germline V gene lookup returns CDR1 SGHNT and CDR2 YYREEE (reference sequence). The CDR3 runs 16 residues. The CDR3 nucleotides are TGTGCCAGCAGCCTAGACAGGGGGTACTCTGGAAACACCATATATTTT. It encodes CASSLDRGYSGNTIYF.

CDR3 residues: CASSPEGLVRNEQFF. The CDR3 DNA follows: TGTGCCAGCAGCCCTGAAGGACTAGTCAGGAATGAGCAGTTCTTC. J is TRBJ2-1 and V is TRBV5-5, with 7 positions matching TRBD2. The CDR3 consists of 15 residues. Germline CDR1 and CDR2: SGHKS and YYEKEE (reference sequence). With V trimmed by 4 bases and J by 7 bases, 11 bases remained unmatched.

The chain combines TRBV18 with TRBJ2-7; D may correspond to TRBD1 or TRBD2 (5 bases each). V was clipped by 6 bases and J by 3 bases, with 21 bases between them. The germline V gene has CDR1 KGHSH and CDR2 LQKENI. CDR3 length: 16 residues. In nucleotides, the CDR3 is TGTGCCAGCTCCCCATTTGAGGGGCGAGGTAGCTACGAGCAGTACTTC. Translating gives CASSPFEGRGSYEQYF.

V and J are TRBV18 and TRBJ2-5; perhaps TRBD1 as D (5 bases). Germline V gene sequence: CDR1 KGHSH, CDR2 LQKENI. V was shortened by 2 bases and J by 1 base, with 8 bases between the two germline ends. The CDR3 has 14 residues. Here the CDR3 reads CASSPNTGQETQYF. DNA for the CDR3: TGTGCCAGCTCACCAAACACAGGCCAAGAGACCCAGTACTTC.

This chain uses TRBV28 with TRBJ2-1, with TRBD2 as a possible D gene (5 bases). Germline V gene lookup returns CDR1 MDHEN and CDR2 SYDVKM. The CDR3 contains 15 residues. The V gene lost 4 bases and the J gene lost 0 bases, with 10 bases spanning the gap. The CDR3 nucleotides read TGTGCCAGCAGTTCCTCGGGGAGCTCCTACAATGAGCAGTTCTTC. This gives the protein CASSSSGSSYNEQFF.

This clone has only a few counts. The V gene is TRBV3-1 (or the pseudogene TRBV3-2), the J gene TRBJ2-7; D is ambiguous. With 1 base removed from V and 3 bases from J, the gap between germline ends came to 10 bases. Germline-derived CDR1 and CDR2 are LGHDT and YNNKEL (reference sequence). CDR3 size: 14 residues. CDR3 coding DNA: TGTGCCAGCAGCCAAGGCCTCGCGTACTACGAGCAGTACTTC. Translated: CASSQGLAYYEQYF.

This chain connects TRBV27 to TRBJ1-4; D is undetermined. CDR3 length equals 12 residues. Germline V gene sequence: CDR1 MNHEY, CDR2 SMNVEV (reference sequence). Trimming left V 6 bases short and J 7 bases short, with 9 bases between. CDR3 sequence (DNA): TGTGCCAGCAGGGCCTGGGGTGAAAAACTGTTTTTT. It translates to CASRAWGEKLFF.

A note on this clone: This sample also contains other DNA sequences that code for the same CDR3. This chain joins TRBV5-4 and TRBJ2-7; D not certain. The V end was cut by 1 base, the J end by 3 bases, with 5 bases between. The germline CDR1 and CDR2 sequences are SGHNT and YYREEE (reference sequence). There are 12 residues in the CDR3. The CDR3 nucleotides are TGTGCCAGCAGCTTGCAGGACTACGAGCAGTACTTC. Amino acids: CASSLQDYEQYF.

This clone was observed a single time. The rearrangement joins TRBV19 to TRBJ2-1; 8 bases line up with TRBD2. The V gene's germline CDR1 is LNHDA and CDR2 SQIVND (reference sequence). The V gene end was trimmed by 6 bases and the J gene end by 4 bases; junction bases not matched to a gene: 5. The CDR3 totals 14 residues. Written as DNA, the CDR3 is TGTGCCAGTAGGGCCAGCGGGAGATACAATGAGCAGTTCTTC. It encodes CASRASGRYNEQFF.

The chain employs TRBV7-9 and TRBJ1-6, with D perhaps TRBD1 (6 bases). The CDR3 length is 16 residues. V was cut by 5 bases and J by 7 bases, with 18 bases left in between. Germline V CDR1 and CDR2: SEHNR, FQNEAQ (reference sequence). CDR3 in DNA: TGTGCCAGCAGCCTCCCGGGGGCAGGAGGGAATTCACCCCTCCACTTT. Amino acids: CASSLPGAGGNSPLHF.

The V call is TRBV27, the J call TRBJ1-2; D is undetermined. The V end lost 0 bases, the J end lost 0 bases, and 2 bases lay between the germline ends. CDR1 and CDR2 (germline): MNHEY, SMNVEV (reference sequence). This CDR3 contains 13 residues. The CDR3 coding sequence is TGTGCCAGCAGTTTATCGTCTAACTATGGCTACACCTTC. Translation gives CASSLSSNYGYTF.

This sequence joins TRBV7-2 and TRBJ2-1; TRBD2 matches at 9 bases. Trimming took 9 bases from V and 6 from J; bases not matched to a gene: 9. Germline lookup yields CDR1 SGHTA and CDR2 FQGNSA. This CDR3 is built from 14 residues. The CDR3 loop is CASHSGGPGNEQFF. The CDR3 DNA is TGTGCCAGTCACAGCGGGGGGCCTGGCAATGAGCAGTTCTTC.

This chain uses TRBV27 with TRBJ1-5; 12 positions agree with TRBD1. The germline gives CDR1 MNHEY, CDR2 SMNVEV (reference sequence). This CDR3 has 18 residues. Trimming took 5 bases from V and 4 from J; bases not matched to a gene: 12. CDR3 coding DNA: TGTGCCAGCAGTCTGAACCAACCGGGACAGGGGGCTAATCAGCCCCAGCATTTT. It codes for CASSLNQPGQGANQPQHF.

At least ten counts were recorded for this clone. The rearrangement links TRBV28 to TRBJ1-4; D gene unclear. Per germline, CDR1 MDHEN and CDR2 SYDVKM. Trimming pared 6 bases from V and 7 bases from J, leaving 6 bases between. The CDR3 has 11 residues. The CDR3: CASSLGEKLFF. The CDR3 DNA reads as TGTGCCAGCAGCCTGGGTGAAAAACTGTTTTTT.

V is TRBV28 and J is TRBJ2-1; the D is unclear. Trimming cost V 8 bases and J 0 bases, with 17 bases left between them. This CDR3 contains 16 residues. Germline V lookup: CDR1 MDHEN, CDR2 SYDVKM. Here the CDR3 reads CASPARGVSSYNEQFF. CDR3 DNA sequence: TGTGCCAGCCCTGCCCGTGGGGTGAGCTCCTACAATGAGCAGTTCTTC.

V gene TRBV18 combines with J gene TRBJ1-6; 7 positions match TRBD1. V was pared by 6 bases and J by 7 bases, with 6 bases of the junction left unmatched. Germline-derived CDR1 and CDR2 are KGHSH and LQKENI. This CDR3 contains 14 residues. This chain's CDR3 is CASSPGTVNSPLHF. The DNA of the CDR3 is TGTGCCAGCTCCCCCGGGACAGTCAATTCACCCCTCCACTTT.

The chain links TRBV13 to TRBJ2-3; D gene ambiguous. Trimming cost V 6 bases and J 2 bases, with 9 bases left between them. The CDR3 is 13 amino acids. Germline V gene data show CDR1 as PRHDT and CDR2 as FYEKMQ (reference sequence). The CDR3, as DNA: TGTGCCAGCAGACAGCCGGCCACAGATACGCAGTATTTT. This codes for CASRQPATDTQYF.

This clone was found a few times. The chain combines TRBV3-1 (or the pseudogene TRBV3-2) with TRBJ2-7; D gene ambiguous. The V end lost 4 bases, the J end lost 7 bases, and 5 bases lay between the germline ends. Germline-derived CDR1 and CDR2 are LGHDT and YNNKEL (reference sequence). CDR3 size: 10 residues. The DNA of the CDR3 is TGTGCCAGCAGCCCCGGGGAGCAGTACTTC. It translates to CASSPGEQYF.

The rearrangement joins TRBV4-3 to TRBJ2-7; a weak D match, TRBD2 (6 bases). CDR3 size: 15 residues. The V end lost 1 base, the J end lost 4 bases, and 14 bases lay between the germline ends. Germline loops: CDR1 LGHNA, CDR2 YSLEER. The CDR3 reads CASSQGPGEEYEQYF. CDR3 nucleotides: TGCGCCAGCAGCCAAGGGCCGGGGGAGGAATACGAGCAGTACTTC.

This clone was seen only a few times. The chain couples TRBV9 to TRBJ2-7; D ambiguous. Trimming took 0 bases from V and 3 from J, leaving 13 bases between them. Per germline, CDR1 SGDLS and CDR2 YYNGEE. The CDR3 has 15 amino acids. The CDR3 loop reads CASSVEVWGSYEQYF. CDR3 in DNA: TGTGCCAGCAGCGTAGAGGTTTGGGGTAGCTACGAGCAGTACTTC.

About this clone: The sample carries other DNA sequences with the same CDR3. This chain joins TRBV4-2 and TRBJ1-4, with D possibly matching TRBD1 (5 bases). CDR3 length: 16 residues. CDR1 is LGHNA, CDR2 YNFKEQ, per germline. Trimming stripped 6 bases from V and 7 bases from J, with 21 bases between. The DNA of the CDR3 is TGTGCCAGCAGTCCCCGGACAAGAGAAAAGGGTGAAAAACTGTTTTTT. Protein product: CASSPRTREKGEKLFF.

The rearrangement uses TRBV6-6 and TRBJ2-2; D unresolved. The CDR3 is made up of 13 amino acids. Trimming stripped 7 bases from V and 4 bases from J, with 10 bases between. Germline assignment: CDR1 MNHNY and CDR2 SVGAGI (reference sequence). The CDR3 is CASNHSPTGELFF. CDR3 DNA: TGTGCCAGCAACCACTCCCCCACCGGGGAGCTGTTTTTT.

The V gene is TRBV2, the J gene TRBJ2-5, with D uncertain. Trimming shortened V by 2 bases and J by 6 bases, and 1 base separated the two germline ends. The germline V gene encodes CDR1 SNHLY and CDR2 FYNNEI. The CDR3 runs 10 residues. CDR3: CASSEKTQYF. In DNA, the CDR3 is TGTGCCAGCAGTGAAAAGACCCAGTACTTC. Together with reference TRBV2 and TRBJ2-5, the CDR3 gives the full variable domain: EPEVTQTPSHQVTQMGQEVILRCVPISNHLYFYWYRQILGQKVEFLVSFYNNEISEKSEIFDDQFSVERPDGSNFTLKIRSTKLEDSAMYFCASSEKTQYFGPGTRLLVL.

The chain has TRBV19 and TRBJ2-5; D may correspond to TRBD1 or TRBD2 (5 bases each). With 7 bases removed from V and 5 bases from J, the gap between germline ends came to 14 bases. Germline CDR1 and CDR2: LNHDA and SQIVND (reference sequence). The CDR3 length is 13 residues. CDR3 sequence: CASTGWGGETQYF. CDR3 nucleotides: TGTGCCAGTACCGGTTGGGGCGGGGAGACCCAGTACTTC.

This clone was observed a few times. The chain couples TRBV2 to TRBJ1-2; 7 nucleotides agree with TRBD1. V shed 9 bases, J shed 4 bases, and the junction held 8 bases outside the gene matches. The CDR3 is made up of 13 amino acids. From germline, CDR1 is SNHLY and CDR2 FYNNEI. The CDR3 bases are TGTGCCAGGTCCTCACAGGGGAGCTATGGCTACACCTTC. Translated, it gives CARSSQGSYGYTF.

V usage is TRBV28 and J usage is TRBJ1-2; weak D call: TRBD1 (5 bases). This CDR3 has 13 residues. The germline gives CDR1 MDHEN, CDR2 SYDVKM. CDR3 DNA sequence: TGTGCGTTGGATGGCAGGGATTCCTATGGCTACACCTTC. Translation: CALDGRDSYGYTF.